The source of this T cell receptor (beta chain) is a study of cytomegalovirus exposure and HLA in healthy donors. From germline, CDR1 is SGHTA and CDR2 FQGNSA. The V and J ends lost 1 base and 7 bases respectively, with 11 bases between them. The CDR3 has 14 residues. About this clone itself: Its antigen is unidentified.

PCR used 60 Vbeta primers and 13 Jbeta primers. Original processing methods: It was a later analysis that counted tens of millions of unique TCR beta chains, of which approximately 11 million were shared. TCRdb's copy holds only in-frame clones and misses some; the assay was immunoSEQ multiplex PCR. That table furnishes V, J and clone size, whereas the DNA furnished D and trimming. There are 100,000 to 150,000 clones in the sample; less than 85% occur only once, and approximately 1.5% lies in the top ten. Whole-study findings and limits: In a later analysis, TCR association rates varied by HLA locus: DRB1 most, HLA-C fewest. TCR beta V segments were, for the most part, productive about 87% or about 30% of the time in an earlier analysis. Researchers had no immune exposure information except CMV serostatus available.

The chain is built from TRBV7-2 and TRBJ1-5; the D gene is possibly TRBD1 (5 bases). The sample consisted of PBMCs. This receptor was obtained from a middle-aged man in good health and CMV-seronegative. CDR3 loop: CASSLEGFEQPQHF. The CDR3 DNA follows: TGTGCCAGCAGCTTAGAGGGGTTTGAGCAGCCCCAGCATTTT.